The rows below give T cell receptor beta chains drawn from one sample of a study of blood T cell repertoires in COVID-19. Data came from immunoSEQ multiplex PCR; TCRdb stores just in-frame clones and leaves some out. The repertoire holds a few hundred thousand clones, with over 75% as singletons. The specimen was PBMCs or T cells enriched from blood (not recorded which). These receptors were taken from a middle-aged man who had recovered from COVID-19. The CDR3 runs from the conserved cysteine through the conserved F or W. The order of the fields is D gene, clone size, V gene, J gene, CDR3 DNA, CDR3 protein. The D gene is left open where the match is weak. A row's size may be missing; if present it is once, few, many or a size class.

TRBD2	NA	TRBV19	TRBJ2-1	TGTGCCAGTAGTAAAGGGACTAGCTCCTCGAGCTCCTACAATGAGCAGTTCTTC	CASSKGTSSSSSYNEQFF
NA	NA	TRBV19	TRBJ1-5	TGTGCCAGTAAGTCAGTGATGGTAAATCAGCCCCAGCATTTT	CASKSVMVNQPQHF
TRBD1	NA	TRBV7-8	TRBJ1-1	TGTGCCAGCAGCGGAAAGGACAGGCCAACCTTCATGAACACTGAAGCTTTCTTT	CASSGKDRPTFMNTEAFF
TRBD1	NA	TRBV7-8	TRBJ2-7	TGTGCCAGCAGCCTCCGGGACAGGGGGCCCTCCTACGAGCAGTACTTC	CASSLRDRGPSYEQYF
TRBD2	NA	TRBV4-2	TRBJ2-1	TGTGCCAGCAGCCAAGATGGCACTAGCGGCTCCTACAATGAGCAGTTCTTC	CASSQDGTSGSYNEQFF
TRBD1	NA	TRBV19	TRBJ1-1	TGTGCCAGTAGAACAGGGGATGGGAACACTGAAGCTTTCTTT	CASRTGDGNTEAFF
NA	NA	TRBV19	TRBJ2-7	TGTGCCAGTAGTATGGGCAACGAGCAGTACTTC	CASSMGNEQYF
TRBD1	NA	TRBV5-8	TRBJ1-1	TGTGCCAGCAGCTCAACAGGGGGCGGTACTGAAGCTTTCTTT	CASSSTGGGTEAFF
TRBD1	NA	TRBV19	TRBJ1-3	TGTGCCAGTAGCGACAGGGGGTATGGAAACACCATATATTTT	CASSDRGYGNTIYF
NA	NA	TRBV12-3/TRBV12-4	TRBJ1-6	TGTGCCAGCACCCGTGGGGCGCCCTCACCCCTCCACTTT	CASTRGAPSPLHF
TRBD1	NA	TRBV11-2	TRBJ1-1	TGTGCCAGCAGCAGCCAAACCGGGACAGGGCAGGGGAGCACTGAAGCTTTCTTT	CASSSQTGTGQGSTEAFF
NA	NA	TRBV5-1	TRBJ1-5	TGCGCCAGCAGCTCTGACAGTTTTCAGCCCCAGCATTTT	CASSSDSFQPQHF
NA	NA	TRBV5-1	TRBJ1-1	TGCGCCAGCAGATCCGACAGCTACACTGAAGCTTTCTTT	CASRSDSYTEAFF
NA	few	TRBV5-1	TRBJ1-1	TGCGCCAGCAGCTTCCTCGACAGCATGAACACTGAAGCTTTCTTT	CASSFLDSMNTEAFF
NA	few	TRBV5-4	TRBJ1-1	TGTGCCAGCAGCTTGGCTATGGGGGCCCGGAACACTGAAGCTTTCTTT	CASSLAMGARNTEAFF
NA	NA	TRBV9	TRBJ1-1	TGTGCCAGCAGCGTAGCTCGGTACACTGAAGCTTTCTTT	CASSVARYTEAFF
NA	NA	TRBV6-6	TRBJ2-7	TGTGCCAGCAGTTACGGGGCGGGACCCTACGAGCAGTACTTC	CASSYGAGPYEQYF
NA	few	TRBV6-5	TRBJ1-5	TGTGCCAGCAGAAGAACGAGGTATCAGCCCCAGCATTTT	CASRRTRYQPQHF
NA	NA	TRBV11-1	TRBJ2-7	TGTGCCAGCAGCTTAGCGGGAGAGCTCGAGCAGTACTTC	CASSLAGELEQYF
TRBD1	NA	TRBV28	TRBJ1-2	TGTGCCAGCAGTTTAGGACAGGGTCCCTATGGCTACACCTTC	CASSLGQGPYGYTF
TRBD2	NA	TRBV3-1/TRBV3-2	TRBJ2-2	TGTGCCAGCAGCCAGGAAGAGCGGGAGACCGGGGAGCTGTTTTTT	CASSQEERETGELFF
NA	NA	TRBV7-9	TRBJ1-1	TGTGCCACCAACCGTGAGGTAACCGAAGCTTTCTTT	CATNREVTEAFF
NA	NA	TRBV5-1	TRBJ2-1	TGCGCCAGCAGCTTTTCGGGATACTCCTACAATGAGCAGTTCTTC	CASSFSGYSYNEQFF
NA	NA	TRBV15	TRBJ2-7	TGTGCCACCAGCAACCGGGACATACGCAAATCCGAGCAGTACTTC	CATSNRDIRKSEQYF
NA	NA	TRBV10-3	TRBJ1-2	TGTGCCATCAGGGGACTGGGCTATGGCTACACCTTC	CAIRGLGYGYTF
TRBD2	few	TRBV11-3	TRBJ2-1	TGTGCCAGCAGCTTGACTAGCGGGGGGGTAGGGCAGTTCTTC	CASSLTSGGVGQFF
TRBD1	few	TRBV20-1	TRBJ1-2	TGCAGTGCTAGTACGAAGACAGGGGGTGGCTACACCTTC	CSASTKTGGGYTF
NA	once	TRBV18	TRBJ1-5	TGTGCCAGCTCCCTCGACAGGAATCAGCCCCAGCATTTT	CASSLDRNQPQHF
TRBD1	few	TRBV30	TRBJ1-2	TGTGCCTGGAGTGCGGGACAGGGGGTACCAGGAACCTTC	CAWSAGQGVPGTF
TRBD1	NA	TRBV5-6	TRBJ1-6	TGTGCCAGCAGCTTGGGACAGGGAAATTCACCCCTCCACTTT	CASSLGQGNSPLHF
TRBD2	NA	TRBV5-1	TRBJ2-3	TGCGCCAGCAGCTTACCGGGAGGTGCGGGAAATACGCAGTATTTT	CASSLPGGAGNTQYF
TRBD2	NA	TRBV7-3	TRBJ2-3	TGTGCCAGCAGCTCCCGCGGGAGGGGAGATACGCAGTATTTT	CASSSRGRGDTQYF
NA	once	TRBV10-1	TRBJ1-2	TGCGCCAGCAGTGACCAAACTAACTATGGCTACACCTTC	CASSDQTNYGYTF
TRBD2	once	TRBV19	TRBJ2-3	TGTGCCAGTCGGCCGGGGACTAGCGCCCCTCCAGATACGCAGTATTTT	CASRPGTSAPPDTQYF
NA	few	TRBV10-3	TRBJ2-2	TGTGCCATCAGCACAGGGTACTTAGCCGGGGAGCTGTTTTTT	CAISTGYLAGELFF
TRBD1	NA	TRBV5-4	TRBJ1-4	TGTGCCAGCAGCATGACCCAGGGGGCGGGTGAAAAACTGTTTTTT	CASSMTQGAGEKLFF
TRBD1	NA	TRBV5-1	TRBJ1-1	TGCGCCAGCAATACAGGGGATCACACTGAAGCTTTCTTT	CASNTGDHTEAFF
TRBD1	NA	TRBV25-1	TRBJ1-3	TGTGCCAGCAGTGGGGACAGGGGGCTTGGAAACACCATATATTTT	CASSGDRGLGNTIYF
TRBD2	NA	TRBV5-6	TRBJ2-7	TGTGCCAGCAGCCCCGGACTAGCGGGGGCCGTCTTC	CASSPGLAGAVF
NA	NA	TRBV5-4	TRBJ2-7	TGTGCCAGCAGCTCCTCCGGGTCGCGGGGCTACGAGCAGTACTTC	CASSSSGSRGYEQYF
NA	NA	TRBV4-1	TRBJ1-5	TGCGCCAGCAGCCAAGCCTTGGAACGGGGGGCAGGACAGCCCCAGCATTTT	CASSQALERGAGQPQHF
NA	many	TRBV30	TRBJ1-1	TGTGCCTGGAGTGTACATAGGGGAACTGAAGCTTTCTTT	CAWSVHRGTEAFF
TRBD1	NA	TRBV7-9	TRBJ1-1	TGTGCCAGCAGCCACGGGACAGTAAACACTGAAGCTTTCTTT	CASSHGTVNTEAFF
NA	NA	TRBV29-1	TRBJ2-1	TGCAGCGGACTACAGGGCTGGAATGAGCAGTTCTTC	CSGLQGWNEQFF
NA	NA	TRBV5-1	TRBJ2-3	TGCGCCAGCAGCCCTGGACAAGGGGCAGTCTTTTCAGATACGCAGTATTTT	CASSPGQGAVFSDTQYF
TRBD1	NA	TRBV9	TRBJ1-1	TGTGCCAGCAGTAAAACAGGGGTGGTCGAAGCTTTCTTT	CASSKTGVVEAFF
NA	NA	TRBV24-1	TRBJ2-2	TGTGCCACCAGTGACCTGCTAGGAGGGCCCTCAGTGCTCCCCGGGGAGCTGTTTTTT	CATSDLLGGPSVLPGELFF
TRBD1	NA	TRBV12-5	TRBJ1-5	TGTGCTAGTGGTTCGTCCGACAGGGGATATGGCAATCAGCCCCAGCATTTT	CASGSSDRGYGNQPQHF
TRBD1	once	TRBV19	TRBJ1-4	TGTGCCAGCCGGGACAGCCATGAAAAACTGTTTTTT	CASRDSHEKLFF
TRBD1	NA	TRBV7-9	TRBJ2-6	TGTGCCAGCAGCGGGGGCAGGGGGCAGTCTGGGGCCAACGTCCTGACTTTC	CASSGGRGQSGANVLTF
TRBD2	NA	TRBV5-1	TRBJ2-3	TGCGCCAGCAGCTTGGGGACTAGCGGGGGCTACACAGATACGCAGTATTTT	CASSLGTSGGYTDTQYF
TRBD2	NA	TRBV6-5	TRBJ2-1	TGTGCCAGCAGTTACTCGGGTAGCGGGAAGCAGTTCTTC	CASSYSGSGKQFF
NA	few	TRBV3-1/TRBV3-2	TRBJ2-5	TGTGCCAGCAGCCAAGGACAGGTAATAGAGACCCAGTACTTC	CASSQGQVIETQYF
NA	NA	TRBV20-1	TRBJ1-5	TGCAGTGCTAGTGGAAGGGCGGGACAGCCCCAGCATTTT	CSASGRAGQPQHF